The rows below give T cell receptor beta chains drawn from one sample of a study of blood T cell repertoires in COVID-19. Repertoires were generated with immunoSEQ multiplex PCR, while TCRdb's copy carries only in-frame clones and drops some. The profile shows some 140,000 clones, about four fifths of them singletons. Source material: peripheral blood. These receptors came from a woman aged 55-69 years with acute or convalescent COVID-19. Each CDR3 is given with its conserved first and last residue. The D gene is left open where the match is weak. Clone size is given for some rows only: seen once, a few or many times, or a class if the clone is expanded.

once,14,TRBV2,.,TRBJ1-2,TGTGCCAGCAAATCCCGACAGGACATCTATGGCTACACCTTC,CASKSRQDIYGYTF
.,14,TRBV7-7,TRBD1,TRBJ1-4,TGTGCCAGCAGCAGACAGGGAGAAGGTGAAAAACTGTTTTTT,CASSRQGEGEKLFF
.,14,TRBV18,TRBD1,TRBJ2-1,TGTGCCAGCTCACAATTAACCGGGACAGAGGCTCTGTTCTTC,CASSQLTGTEALFF
.,17,TRBV7-2,TRBD1,TRBJ2-6,TGTGCCAGCAGCTCGACAGGGGTATTGGGTGGGGCCAACGTCCTGACTTTC,CASSSTGVLGGANVLTF
.,15,TRBV29-1,.,TRBJ1-2,TGCAGCGTTTTTGGCACAAAGGGGGGGGCGGATGGCTACACCTTC,CSVFGTKGGADGYTF
.,15,TRBV19,.,TRBJ1-6,TGTGCCAGTAGTATAGATCGGGGAAACAATTCACCCCTCCACTTT,CASSIDRGNNSPLHF
once,12,TRBV2,TRBD1,TRBJ1-1,TGTGCCAGCAGCTTGGGACAGGGGCCTGCTTTCTTT,CASSLGQGPAFF
.,14,TRBV5-6,TRBD1,TRBJ1-6,TGTGCCAGCAGTACGGGACAGGATAATTCACCCCTCCACTTT,CASSTGQDNSPLHF
.,13,TRBV10-2,TRBD2,TRBJ2-1,TGCGCCAGTCAACTAGCGGGGGCAAATGAGCAGTTCTTC,CASQLAGANEQFF
.,16,TRBV5-1,TRBD1,TRBJ1-2,TGCGCCAGCAGCCGGGGACAGGGGGCCGCTAACTATGGCTACACCTTC,CASSRGQGAANYGYTF
.,15,TRBV29-1,.,TRBJ2-1,TGCAGCGTTGGACAGTCCGGGGGTTCCTACAATGAGCAGTTCTTC,CSVGQSGGSYNEQFF
.,17,TRBV3-1/TRBV3-2,TRBD2,TRBJ2-3,TGTGCCAGCAGCCAAGTAATTAGCGGGGGGCTGGCAGATACGCAGTATTTT,CASSQVISGGLADTQYF
.,12,TRBV19,.,TRBJ1-2,TGTGCCAGTAGTATAGCCAGGGATGGCTACACCTTC,CASSIARDGYTF
.,17,TRBV7-6,.,TRBJ2-2,TGTGCCAGCAGCTCCAGACCCGGACAGGGAGGGGCCGGGGAGCTGTTTTTT,CASSSRPGQGGAGELFF
.,17,TRBV21-1,.,TRBJ2-3,TGTGCCAGCAGCAATCAATTGACAGGGGGTTATGGGGGAACGCAGTATTTT,CASSNQLTGGYGGTQYF
.,16,TRBV6-5,TRBD2,TRBJ2-1,TGTGCCAGCAGTTACTCAGCGGGGGGGCCCGTCAGTGAGCAGTTCTTC,CASSYSAGGPVSEQFF
.,14,TRBV6-6,TRBD1,TRBJ1-2,TGTGCCAGCAGTCGGGGACAGGGAGGGTATGGCTACACCTTC,CASSRGQGGYGYTF
.,14,TRBV18,TRBD1,TRBJ2-1,TGTGCCAGCTCACCAGGGACAGGGGGGAATGAGCAGTTCTTC,CASSPGTGGNEQFF
.,13,TRBV5-6,.,TRBJ1-1,TGTGCCAGCAGCCGCGGGGTTTACACTGAAGCTTTCTTT,CASSRGVYTEAFF
few,15,TRBV7-6,.,TRBJ2-3,TGTGCCAGCAGCGACCGCGACAGCTACACAGATACGCAGTATTTT,CASSDRDSYTDTQYF
.,15,TRBV29-1,TRBD2,TRBJ2-5,TGCATGCGCGGGGTAGCGGGGGGGAAAGGGGAGACCCAGTACTTC,CMRGVAGGKGETQYF
.,16,TRBV7-9,.,TRBJ1-2,TGTGCCAGCAGCATTAACCCCGGGGATGGGGTTAATGGCTACACCTTC,CASSINPGDGVNGYTF
once,13,TRBV6-1,.,TRBJ1-2,TGTGCCAGCAGTGAAGGAGGTTTTGGCGGCTACACCTTC,CASSEGGFGGYTF
few,15,TRBV28,.,TRBJ1-6,TGTGCCAGCAGGGGGGCCGACAGAGATTATTCACCCCTCCACTTT,CASRGADRDYSPLHF
.,13,TRBV5-4,.,TRBJ2-5,TGTGCCAGCAGCCGAGCGGACCAAGAGACCCAGTACTTC,CASSRADQETQYF
.,15,TRBV14,.,TRBJ2-7,TGTGCCAGCAGCCATCACGGGGGGCTCACCTACGAGCAGTACTTC,CASSHHGGLTYEQYF
.,13,TRBV27,.,TRBJ2-2,TGTGCCAGCAGTTTACGGGGGACCGGGGAGCTGTTTTTT,CASSLRGTGELFF
.,13,TRBV29-1,TRBD2,TRBJ2-7,TGCAGCGTTCAGGGTCCTAGCGGGTACGAGCAGTACTTC,CSVQGPSGYEQYF
.,14,TRBV19,TRBD2,TRBJ2-3,TGTGCCAGTAGTTCGTTAGCGGGGACAGATACGCAGTATTTT,CASSSLAGTDTQYF
.,15,TRBV5-1,.,TRBJ2-3,TGCGCCAGCAGCTTGGTGCAGGGAAGCACAGATACGCAGTATTTT,CASSLVQGSTDTQYF
.,12,TRBV27,.,TRBJ1-4,TGTGCCAGTAAAGGAGTTGTAGAAAAACTGTTTTTT,CASKGVVEKLFF
.,12,TRBV28,.,TRBJ2-1,TGTGCCAGCAGTTCTACTCGCGATGAGCAGTTCTTC,CASSSTRDEQFF
.,16,TRBV7-2,TRBD1,TRBJ1-5,TGTGCCAGCAGCCCCCAGACAGGGGGAGGTAATCAGCCCCAGCATTTT,CASSPQTGGGNQPQHF
.,12,TRBV19,.,TRBJ1-2,TGTGCCAGTAATTTACAGGGAGGGGGCTACACCTTC,CASNLQGGGYTF
.,13,TRBV18,.,TRBJ2-1,TGTGCCAGCTCCACAGGGGAGGACAATGAGCAGTTCTTC,CASSTGEDNEQFF
.,17,TRBV7-9,TRBD1,TRBJ2-5,TGTGCCAGCAGCTTTGGTCCGGGACAGGGGGCGCGAGAGACCCAGTACTTC,CASSFGPGQGARETQYF
.,13,TRBV28,TRBD1,TRBJ1-2,TGTGCCAGCAGTTCCCCAGGGGGTCTCGGCTACACCTTC,CASSSPGGLGYTF
once,16,TRBV30,TRBD2,TRBJ2-2,TGTGCCTGGAGTTCCCCTCGCGGGGGGAACACCGGGGAGCTGTTTTTT,CAWSSPRGGNTGELFF
.,16,TRBV19,.,TRBJ2-1,TGTGCCAGTCGTGTAACGTCGGTTAGCTCCTACAATGAGCAGTTCTTC,CASRVTSVSSYNEQFF
.,16,TRBV18,TRBD1,TRBJ1-1,TGTGCCAGCTCCCCGGACAGGGGACGAATGAACACTGAAGCTTTCTTT,CASSPDRGRMNTEAFF
few,13,TRBV7-6,.,TRBJ1-1,TGTGCCAGCAGCTTAGCCAGGAACACTGAAGCTTTCTTT,CASSLARNTEAFF
.,17,TRBV7-3,.,TRBJ1-6,TGTGCCAGCAGCAAGGGTCAGGAGGGGACCGATCTCAGGGCCCTCCACTTT,CASSKGQEGTDLRALHF
.,14,TRBV6-5,.,TRBJ1-1,TGTGCCAGCAGTTTCAGCAGGGCCGGGACTGAAGCTTTCTTT,CASSFSRAGTEAFF
.,14,TRBV28,.,TRBJ1-2,TGTGCCAGCAGTTTAAGGGCGGGAGTGTATGGCTACACCTTC,CASSLRAGVYGYTF
.,16,TRBV7-7,.,TRBJ1-3,TGTGCTAGCAGCCAGAGTGTCCGCGGGCTTGGAAACACCATATATTTT,CASSQSVRGLGNTIYF
.,13,TRBV5-1,TRBD1,TRBJ1-2,TGCGCCAGCAGCTTGGGGACAGGGAATGGCTACACCTTC,CASSLGTGNGYTF
.,12,TRBV9,.,TRBJ1-3,TGTGCCAGCAGCCCCCTCCGAAACACCATATATTTT,CASSPLRNTIYF
.,13,TRBV7-2,.,TRBJ1-4,TGTGCCAGCAGCTTCTGGGAGGAAGAAAAACTGTTTTTT,CASSFWEEEKLFF
.,20,TRBV18,TRBD1,TRBJ1-1,TGTGCCAGCTCACCACGGCCTAGGGGACAGAGAGCCGTGGGGGGCACTGAAGCTTTCTTT,CASSPRPRGQRAVGGTEAFF
.,14,TRBV2,.,TRBJ2-2,TGTGCCAGCAGTGAGTCATTAGGAGCCGGGGAGCTGTTTTTT,CASSESLGAGELFF
.,15,TRBV19,TRBD1,TRBJ1-2,TGTGCCAGTAGTGACCGGGACAGGCTTAACTATGGCTACACCTTC,CASSDRDRLNYGYTF
.,17,TRBV15,.,TRBJ2-3,TGTGCCACCAGCAGAGGTGGCGGGCTGATTATCACAGATACGCAGTATTTT,CATSRGGGLIITDTQYF
.,12,TRBV3-1/TRBV3-2,.,TRBJ2-3,TGTGCCAGCAGCCTTTCAGAAGATACGCAGTATTTT,CASSLSEDTQYF
.,12,TRBV19,.,TRBJ1-6,TGTGCCAGTAGTTTCTCGAATTCACCCCTCCACTTT,CASSFSNSPLHF
.,16,TRBV7-6,TRBD1,TRBJ1-1,TGTGCCAGCAGGAAAAGCGGGACAGGGGAGAACACTGAAGCTTTCTTT,CASRKSGTGENTEAFF
.,13,TRBV7-9,.,TRBJ2-5,TGTGCCAGCAGCCCACTGAGGGGGGAGACCCAGTACTTC,CASSPLRGETQYF
.,14,TRBV28,.,TRBJ2-6,TGTGCCAGCAGTTTGGCTTCGGGGGTCAACGTCCTGACTTTC,CASSLASGVNVLTF